The 15 T cell receptor beta chains in this list originate from one sample, sequenced in a study of T-cell reconstitution after alpha-beta-depleted transplantation in children. The authors prepared the TCRbeta library with unique molecular identifiers. TCRdb called the PCR reads again in MiXCR, with one record for every CDR3 protein. The sample includes 700,000 to 850,000 distinct CDR3 sequences, 15% to 20% of them seen just once. The sequences come from PBMCs, mostly from graft donor cells, collected 360 days after TCRalphabeta/CD19-depleted stem cell transplant. The source is a male patient between 5 and 17 years old who had a stem cell transplant for acute lymphoblastic leukemia, so the T cells may come from the graft donor.

This clonotype was seen a handful of times. The rearrangement links TRBV21-1 to TRBJ2-7; the D call of TRBD2 is as the table states it, not checked on the DNA. TRBV21-1 is classified as a pseudogene. The CDR3 has 19 amino acids. CDR3 amino acids: CASSKLPAGGQRGSYEQYF. Here the CDR3 DNA reads TGTGCCAGCAGCAAATTACCAGCGGGAGGCCAAAGGGGGTCCTACGAGCAGTACTTC.

This clonotype turned up a few times. CDR3: CATSDLPGRNTGELFF. CDR3 nucleotides: TGTGCCACCAGTGATTTGCCAGGGAGGAACACCGGGGAGCTGTTTTTT. The V call is TRBV24-1, the J call TRBJ2-2; D is tentatively TRBD1 or TRBD2 (5 bases each). Per germline, CDR1 KGHDR and CDR2 SFDVKD. This CDR3 region has 16 residues. Trimming pared 0 bases from V and 1 base from J, leaving 8 bases between.

This clonotype was detected a few times. The gene calls are TRBV7-8 and TRBJ2-4, with D perhaps matching TRBD1 (5 bases). The V gene lost 5 bases and the J gene lost 3 bases, with 17 bases spanning the gap. The CDR3 consists of 16 residues. The V gene's germline CDR1 is SGHVS and CDR2 FQNEAQ. The CDR3 sequence: CASSTRVAELKNIQYF. CDR3 in DNA: TGTGCCAGCAGCACCAGGGTAGCCGAGCTCAAAAACATTCAGTACTTC.

The CDR3 region is CASSFLAGGIYNEQFF. CDR3 in DNA: TGTGCCAGCAGCTTCCTAGCGGGAGGCATCTACAATGAGCAGTTCTTC. V and J are TRBV7-9 and TRBJ2-1; 11 nucleotides align to TRBD2. The CDR3 is 16 amino acids. Germline V CDR1 and CDR2: SEHNR, FQNEAQ (reference sequence). Trimming cost V 3 bases and J 3 bases; bases outside gene matches: 4.

This clonotype was recorded once. V and J are TRBV10-2 and TRBJ2-3; a weak D match, TRBD2 (5 bases). The CDR3 is 14 amino acids. V was shortened by 4 bases and J by 3 bases, with 11 bases between the two germline ends. Looked up from germline, CDR1 is WSHSY and CDR2 is SAAADI. The CDR3 DNA reads TGCGCCAGCAGTGGGACTCGTAGTACAGATACGCAGTATTTT. Translating it yields CASSGTRSTDTQYF.

The chain has TRBV5-5 and TRBJ2-1, with D perhaps matching TRBD1 (5 bases). The CDR3 spans 15 residues. The V gene lost 4 bases and the J gene lost 7 bases, with 18 bases spanning the gap. Germline lookup yields CDR1 SGHKS and CDR2 YYEKEE (reference sequence). The CDR3 DNA follows: TGTGCCAGCAGCCGACAAATACAGGAGTCGAATGAGCAGTTCTTC. Amino acid sequence: CASSRQIQESNEQFF. The full variable domain, in which reference TRBV5-5 and TRBJ2-1 provide the parts outside the CDR3, is DAGVTQSPTHLIKTRGQQVTLRCSPISGHKSVSWYQQVLGQGPQFIFQYYEKEERGRGNFPDRFSARQFPNYSSELNVNALLLGDSALYLCASSRQIQESNEQFFGPGTRLTVL.

J is TRBJ2-2 and V is TRBV24-1; 11 nucleotides align to TRBD2. The CDR3 length is 15 residues. Germline V CDR1 and CDR2: KGHDR, SFDVKD. The V segment lost 9 bases and the J segment 5 bases; nucleotides outside the gene matches: 7. The CDR3: CATVAGGPGTGELFF. As DNA, the CDR3 is TGTGCCACCGTAGCGGGAGGGCCAGGGACCGGGGAGCTGTTTTTT.

The chain uses TRBV5-1 and TRBJ2-2; 7 bases map to TRBD1. The germline V gene has CDR1 SGHRS and CDR2 YFSETQ. CDR3 length: 16 residues. V shed 2 bases and J 5 bases; nucleotides not matched to a gene: 9. The CDR3 nucleotides read TGCGCCAGCAGCTTCCGGGACAGCCGGGCTACCGGGGAGCTGTTTTTT. This encodes CASSFRDSRATGELFF.

This clonotype turned up a few times. This rearrangement joins TRBV7-9 to TRBJ1-1; TRBD1 matches 10 bases. Germline assignment: CDR1 SEHNR and CDR2 FQNEAQ (reference sequence). The CDR3 contains 14 residues. V shed 4 bases, J shed 12 bases, and the junction held 11 bases outside the gene matches. The CDR3 DNA reads TGTGCCAGCAGCTCGTATACGGACAGGGGGGGGCCTTTCTTT. Translating it yields CASSSYTDRGGPFF.

DNA of the CDR3: TGTGCCACCAGCAGAGATCCCCGGATAGGGGAGCTGTTTTTT. Its translation is CATSRDPRIGELFF. This chain uses TRBV15 with TRBJ2-2, with unresolved D. The CDR3 is 14 residues long. Germline values: CDR1 LNHNV, CDR2 YYDKDF (reference sequence). The germline V and J ends were trimmed by 0 bases and 8 bases, with 10 bases remaining between them.

V is TRBV18 and J is TRBJ2-3; D is possibly TRBD2 (6 bases). The CDR3 length is 15 residues. V lost 4 bases, J lost 3 bases, and 14 bases lay in between. The germline V gene has CDR1 KGHSH and CDR2 LQKENI. For the CDR3, the DNA is TGTGCCAGCTCACAAACCGGGAGTCAGACAGATACGCAGTATTTT. Translating gives CASSQTGSQTDTQYF.

This clonotype was seen only a few times. This rearrangement joins TRBV18 to TRBJ2-1, with a possible D match to TRBD1 (6 bases). The germline CDR1 and CDR2 sequences are KGHSH and LQKENI. Trimming took off 6 bases at V and 2 bases at J, with 17 bases between the two ends. The CDR3 is 16 residues long. CDR3 in amino acids: CASSPHRDKTYNEQFF. The CDR3 DNA reads as TGTGCCAGCTCCCCTCACCGGGACAAAACCTACAATGAGCAGTTCTTC. Together with reference TRBV18 and TRBJ2-1, the CDR3 gives the full variable domain: NAGVMQNPRHLVRRRGQEARLRCSPMKGHSHVYWYRQLPEEGLKFMVYLQKENIIDESGMPKERFSAEFPKEGPSILRIQQVVRGDSAAYFCASSPHRDKTYNEQFFGPGTRLTVL.

This clonotype was detected only a few times. The CDR3 region is CASSLLAITEQYF. The DNA of the CDR3 is TGCGCCAGCAGCTTGCTAGCGATAACCGAGCAGTACTTC. V gene TRBV5-1 combines with J gene TRBJ2-7, with D perhaps TRBD2 (6 bases). Germline V CDR1 and CDR2: SGHRS, YFSETQ. The V end lost 1 base, the J end lost 6 bases, and 11 bases lay between the germline ends. The CDR3 has 13 amino acids.

This clonotype came up a few times. The CDR3 is CASSLAEGSNQPQHF. The CDR3 DNA sequence: TGTGCCAGCAGCTTAGCGGAGGGAAGCAATCAGCCCCAGCATTTT. The chain couples TRBV7-8 to TRBJ1-5; D is uncertain. The CDR3 totals 15 residues. V lost 0 bases and J lost 1, with 7 bases in between. The germline V gene encodes CDR1 SGHVS and CDR2 FQNEAQ.

Only a few counts were recorded for this clonotype. The CDR3 region is CASTDAASGSADTQYF. As DNA, the CDR3 is TGTGCCAGCACCGACGCCGCTAGCGGGAGTGCAGATACGCAGTATTTT. This chain uses TRBV2 with TRBJ2-3; 10 nucleotides align to TRBD2. V gave up 7 bases and J gave up 4 bases; unmatched junction bases: 11. This CDR3 is 16 amino acids long. The germline CDR1 and CDR2 sequences are SNHLY and FYNNEI.